A single TCR beta chain is shown here with its context. Its antigen remains undetermined. No per-base quality is available; no much larger clone lies one base away. These data originate in a study of shared clonotypes between healthy human individuals (dated by TCRdb to the early 2020s). Looking at the study overall: Two women and a few men aged 18 to 49 years were included in the cohort. Blood TCR repertoires of about five healthy adults were deeply sequenced to estimate repertoire size and the extent of clonotype sharing between individuals. Different laboratories and diverse techniques were used to prepare libraries and sequence TCR repertoires, to increase sequencing depth and limit assay-specific biases. Each donor's leukapheresis produced roughly between about 0.8 and 10 billion PBMCs. Broader findings and caveats from the paper: Pairwise subsampling indicated that sequencing depth was expected to affect the degree of clonotype sharing among donors. Because the study included a small number of donors, the genetic and exposure-history diversity represented was limited. Sampling was restricted to blood, and TCR repertoires in tissues likely differ from the TCR repertoires found in blood.

The CDR3 contains 12 residues, cysteine and phenylalanine counted. This entry keeps only the CDR3 DNA: 36 bases, framed from base 1. CDR1 and CDR2 (MNHEY, SMNVEV) derive from the germline V gene (reference sequence). Germline trimming amounts to 3 bases on V and 14 bases on J, with 3 as the count of junction bases outside the gene matches. The donors were healthy, HIV-negative adults with no recently reported acute infections or vaccinations. Every donor was a Caucasian adult residing in Nashville, Tennessee, USA. For unsorted samples, 75 million to 100 million PBMCs were counted and genomic DNA was extracted with the QIAamp DNA Blood Mini kit. Blood was obtained by leukapheresis, after which PBMCs were separated by Ficoll-Histopaque density gradient centrifugation and cryopreserved in liquid nitrogen vapor phase. Using the deep immunoSEQ assay, multiplex PCR amplified TCR CDR3 regions from genomic DNA. Extracted genomic DNA from each cell subset was spread evenly across all wells of several immunoSEQ 96-well plates, with each plate serving as a replicate. For unsorted PBMC, approximately 300 ng of genomic DNA, equivalent to approximately 30,000 T cell genomes, went into each replicate PCR. Unsorted PBMC genomic DNA was sequenced across ten immunoSEQ deep assay plates. Purified libraries were quantified with a Qubit 3.0 fluorometer, sized on a Bioanalyzer 2100, and re-quantified with the KAPA Library Quantification kit. Each immunoSEQ 96-well plate was sequenced on its own single-read 150-cycle Illumina NextSeq 550 flow cell. The published analysis was carried out like this. Because the immunoSEQ output held only junctional sequences and lacked quality scores, the filtering could not match the filtering applied to full-length reads. To assign V/J genes and CDR3, sequences were annotated using PyIR, a Python wrapper for IgBLAST v1.9, with IMGT germline references. Reads with weak V/J assignments (E-value above 1e-6), missing CDR3, stop codons, out-of-frame junctions, or ambiguous translated residues were removed. V3J clonotypes were defined by identical inferred V gene, J gene, and CDR3 amino acid sequence. The percentage overlap between two repertoires was calculated by dividing the number of shared unique clonotypes by the size of the smaller repertoire. Richness of each repertoire was evaluated using RTK rarefaction, the Chao1 estimator, and Recon v2.1 estimates of unobserved clonotypes. The immuneACCESS repertoire file appears here via TCRdb, limited to in-frame rearrangements. These files lack a portion of the clones; in checked studies, under half of the deficit traces to unresolved V genes, and the cause of the others is not known. The V and J calls and the clone size are those of that table, but D and trimming were determined from the DNA. This sample comprises about 480,000 clones, almost 80% of them detected only once. The ten largest clones capture under 15% of the sample.

The source of this sequence is a woman aged 40 to 50 in good health. Some clones in this sample may be carry-over from other donors' samples. Sequencing was performed on PBMCs. The rearrangement joined TRBV27 to TRBJ2-1, with 11 bases aligning to TRBD2. The DNA sequence follows: TGTGCCAGCAGTTTTACTAGCGGGAGCAAGTTCTTC. The resulting protein is CASSFTSGSKFF.